A selection of T cell receptor beta chains follows, all from one sample in a study of graft-versus-host responses after intestinal transplantation. For these receptors, no antigen is known. Generated by immunoSEQ multiplex PCR, the TCRdb table keeps only in-frame clones and is missing some. Found here are 90,000 to 130,000 clones, around 92% of them singletons; the top ten hold roughly 1%. The sample consisted of unstimulated CD8+ T cells sorted from spleen or lymph node cells, taken before transplant. Source of these receptors: a human donor who was the organ donor for an intestinal transplant. Each CDR3 is given with its conserved first and last residue. A D gene is named only where the DNA matches it firmly. Size is stated for part of the rows, as once, few or many counts, or as a class when the clone is expanded.

clone size: .
D gene: .
J gene: TRBJ2-5
V gene: TRBV28
CDR3 DNA: TGTGCCAGCAGTTTCTCGGGTGTGGCAGGGGAAGAGACCCAGTACTTC
CDR3 protein: CASSFSGVAGEETQYF

clone size: .
D gene: .
J gene: TRBJ2-1
V gene: TRBV7-9
CDR3 DNA: TGTGCCAGCAGCCGGCGGTTTACACCTAACGGGTACAATGAGCAGTTCTTC
CDR3 protein: CASSRRFTPNGYNEQFF

clone size: .
D gene: .
J gene: TRBJ2-5
V gene: TRBV5-1
CDR3 DNA: TGCGCCAGCCGCCGGGACGGCCAAGAGACCCAGTACTTC
CDR3 protein: CASRRDGQETQYF

clone size: .
D gene: .
J gene: TRBJ2-3
V gene: TRBV27
CDR3 DNA: TGTGCCAGCAGTTTACTTGGCACAGATACGCAGTATTTT
CDR3 protein: CASSLLGTDTQYF

clone size: .
D gene: TRBD2
J gene: TRBJ2-3
V gene: TRBV30
CDR3 DNA: TGTGCGTTGACGCCGTGGCTAGCGGGATCCGCTGATACGCAGTATTTT
CDR3 protein: CALTPWLAGSADTQYF

clone size: .
D gene: .
J gene: TRBJ1-1
V gene: TRBV20-1
CDR3 DNA: TGCCATTACACAGGGAACACTGAAGCTTTCTTT
CDR3 protein: CHYTGNTEAFF

clone size: .
D gene: .
J gene: TRBJ1-1
V gene: TRBV4-1
CDR3 DNA: TGCGCCAGCAGCCAAGTTTACGGGGTGGTCACTGAAGCTTTCTTT
CDR3 protein: CASSQVYGVVTEAFF

clone size: .
D gene: .
J gene: TRBJ2-1
V gene: TRBV27
CDR3 DNA: TGTGCCAGCAGTTTTGGGCTAGCGAGCTCCTACAATGAGCAGTTCTTC
CDR3 protein: CASSFGLASSYNEQFF

clone size: .
D gene: TRBD1
J gene: TRBJ2-7
V gene: TRBV5-1
CDR3 DNA: TGCGCCAGCAGCCAAACAGGGGCCGAGCAGTACTTC
CDR3 protein: CASSQTGAEQYF

clone size: .
D gene: .
J gene: TRBJ2-1
V gene: TRBV4-1
CDR3 DNA: TGCGCCAGCAGCCAAGACGGGACCTACAATGAGCAGTTCTTC
CDR3 protein: CASSQDGTYNEQFF

clone size: .
D gene: .
J gene: TRBJ2-1
V gene: TRBV19
CDR3 DNA: TGTGCCAGTAGTATCAAAAGTTACAATGAGCAGTTCTTC
CDR3 protein: CASSIKSYNEQFF

clone size: .
D gene: .
J gene: TRBJ2-7
V gene: TRBV5-5
CDR3 DNA: TGTGCCAGCAGCCCGGACGGATACACCTACGAGCAGTACTTC
CDR3 protein: CASSPDGYTYEQYF

clone size: .
D gene: .
J gene: TRBJ2-7
V gene: TRBV4-1
CDR3 DNA: TGCGCCAGCAGCCAAGATGCATTCTACGAGCAGTACTTC
CDR3 protein: CASSQDAFYEQYF

clone size: .
D gene: .
J gene: TRBJ1-2
V gene: TRBV5-4
CDR3 DNA: TGTGCCAGCAGCTTCAACCAAGGGGCCCGGAGTGGCTACACCTTC
CDR3 protein: CASSFNQGARSGYTF

clone size: .
D gene: .
J gene: TRBJ1-1
V gene: TRBV27
CDR3 DNA: TGTGCCAGCAGTTCGATACAGGGTTGGGACACTGAAGCTTTCTTT
CDR3 protein: CASSSIQGWDTEAFF

clone size: .
D gene: TRBD2
J gene: TRBJ2-1
V gene: TRBV9
CDR3 DNA: TGTGCCAGCAGCGTAGTGTCTAGCGGGAATCGGGATGAGCAGTTCTTC
CDR3 protein: CASSVVSSGNRDEQFF

clone size: .
D gene: .
J gene: TRBJ2-7
V gene: TRBV10-1
CDR3 DNA: TGCGCCAGGGCAAGGGGCTACGAGCAGTACTTC
CDR3 protein: CARARGYEQYF

clone size: once
D gene: TRBD2
J gene: TRBJ2-3
V gene: TRBV5-6
CDR3 DNA: TGTGCCAGCAGCGTGAACACGGGACTAGCGGGAGGGTCTAGTACGCAGTATTTT
CDR3 protein: CASSVNTGLAGGSSTQYF

clone size: .
D gene: TRBD1
J gene: TRBJ2-7
V gene: TRBV19
CDR3 DNA: TGTGCCAGTAGTATCCGGGACAGGGACTTCGACGAGCAGTACTTC
CDR3 protein: CASSIRDRDFDEQYF

clone size: .
D gene: TRBD2
J gene: TRBJ2-7
V gene: TRBV7-2
CDR3 DNA: TGTGCCAGCAGCTTTGGGACTAGCGGGTGGGAGCAGTACTTC
CDR3 protein: CASSFGTSGWEQYF

clone size: .
D gene: TRBD2
J gene: TRBJ2-3
V gene: TRBV28
CDR3 DNA: TGTGCCAGCAGTTTATTTGGACTAGCGGGAGATACGCAGTATTTT
CDR3 protein: CASSLFGLAGDTQYF

clone size: .
D gene: .
J gene: TRBJ1-5
V gene: TRBV16
CDR3 DNA: TGTGCCAGCAGCCAAAACCGCCGGGCCCAGCATTTT
CDR3 protein: CASSQNRRAQHF

clone size: .
D gene: TRBD1
J gene: TRBJ1-1
V gene: TRBV5-6
CDR3 DNA: TGTGCCAGCAGCTCGGCCGGGACAGGGGCGAGGAACACTGAAGCTTTCTTT
CDR3 protein: CASSSAGTGARNTEAFF

clone size: .
D gene: .
J gene: TRBJ2-1
V gene: TRBV7-9
CDR3 DNA: TGTGCCAGCAGCTTTGGGCAGGGGATAGGAAATGAGCAGTTCTTC
CDR3 protein: CASSFGQGIGNEQFF

clone size: once
D gene: TRBD2
J gene: TRBJ2-7
V gene: TRBV4-1
CDR3 DNA: TGCGCCAGCAGCCAAGGGGGGGGTTACGAGCAGTACTTC
CDR3 protein: CASSQGGGYEQYF

clone size: .
D gene: TRBD1
J gene: TRBJ1-2
V gene: TRBV13
CDR3 DNA: TGTGCCAGCAGCGAAGCGACAGGGTGGATTAGCTACACCTTC
CDR3 protein: CASSEATGWISYTF

clone size: .
D gene: .
J gene: TRBJ2-3
V gene: TRBV4-1
CDR3 DNA: TGCGCCAGCAGCCAAGAAGGCTTTTCGGCGGCAGAAGATACGCAGTATTTT
CDR3 protein: CASSQEGFSAAEDTQYF

clone size: .
D gene: .
J gene: TRBJ2-3
V gene: TRBV7-6
CDR3 DNA: TGTGCCAGCAGCCCGGCAGGGGGCACAGATACGCAGTATTTT
CDR3 protein: CASSPAGGTDTQYF

clone size: .
D gene: TRBD2
J gene: TRBJ2-2
V gene: TRBV7-2
CDR3 DNA: TGTGCCGTCTCGCGGTGGCGGGAGATTGTAGACACCGGGGAGCTGTTTTTT
CDR3 protein: CAVSRWREIVDTGELFF

clone size: .
D gene: .
J gene: TRBJ2-3
V gene: TRBV19
CDR3 DNA: TGTGCCAGTAAGGAGGTGACAGATACGCAGTATTTT
CDR3 protein: CASKEVTDTQYF

clone size: .
D gene: .
J gene: TRBJ2-7
V gene: TRBV4-1
CDR3 DNA: TGCGCCAGCAGCCAAGGGACGGGTGGGGGTTGGTACGAGCAGTACTTC
CDR3 protein: CASSQGTGGGWYEQYF

clone size: .
D gene: .
J gene: TRBJ2-7
V gene: TRBV4-2
CDR3 DNA: TGTGCCAGCAGCAAACAGCAGGAGCAGTACTTC
CDR3 protein: CASSKQQEQYF

clone size: .
D gene: .
J gene: TRBJ2-2
V gene: TRBV21-1
CDR3 DNA: TGTGCCAGCAGCAACCCGGGACTAGCGGGAGGCCCGGGCACCGGGGAGCTGTTTTTT
CDR3 protein: CASSNPGLAGGPGTGELFF

clone size: .
D gene: TRBD2
J gene: TRBJ2-1
V gene: TRBV19
CDR3 DNA: TGTGCCAGTAGTAGCTTAGCGGGGCTCAGATACAATGAGCAGTTCTTC
CDR3 protein: CASSSLAGLRYNEQFF

clone size: once
D gene: .
J gene: TRBJ2-5
V gene: TRBV5-5
CDR3 DNA: TGTGCCAGCAGCTATGGACAGTCCCAAGAGACCCAGTACTTC
CDR3 protein: CASSYGQSQETQYF

clone size: .
D gene: TRBD2
J gene: TRBJ2-1
V gene: TRBV11-2
CDR3 DNA: TGTGCCAGCAGCTACGGACTAGCGGGAGTTGATGAGCAGTTCTTC
CDR3 protein: CASSYGLAGVDEQFF

clone size: .
D gene: .
J gene: TRBJ2-7
V gene: TRBV2
CDR3 DNA: TGTGCCAGCAGCCTAGGAAGCTCCTACGAGCAGTACTTC
CDR3 protein: CASSLGSSYEQYF

clone size: .
D gene: .
J gene: TRBJ2-2
V gene: TRBV12-1
CDR3 DNA: TGTGCCAGCAGCCCACACGGGACAGGGCTCACCGGGGAGCTGTTTTTT
CDR3 protein: CASSPHGTGLTGELFF

clone size: .
D gene: TRBD2
J gene: TRBJ2-7
V gene: TRBV9
CDR3 DNA: TGTGCCAGCAGCCTCGGCCTAGCGGATTACGAGCAGTACTTC
CDR3 protein: CASSLGLADYEQYF

clone size: .
D gene: TRBD1
J gene: TRBJ1-2
V gene: TRBV18
CDR3 DNA: TGTGCCAGCTCACCGGGACAGGGGTATGGCTACACCTTC
CDR3 protein: CASSPGQGYGYTF

clone size: .
D gene: TRBD2
J gene: TRBJ2-1
V gene: TRBV7-2
CDR3 DNA: TGTGCCAGCAGCCACTATAGCGGGATCTCCTACAATGAGCAGTTCTTC
CDR3 protein: CASSHYSGISYNEQFF

clone size: .
D gene: .
J gene: TRBJ1-5
V gene: TRBV21-1
CDR3 DNA: TGTGCCAGCAGCAGAGACTCATATAGCAATCAGCCCCAGCATTTT
CDR3 protein: CASSRDSYSNQPQHF

clone size: .
D gene: .
J gene: TRBJ2-1
V gene: TRBV7-9
CDR3 DNA: TGTGCCAGCAGCTTAGCGGTGGCGGGATCCTACAATGAGCAGTTCTTC
CDR3 protein: CASSLAVAGSYNEQFF

clone size: .
D gene: TRBD1
J gene: TRBJ1-1
V gene: TRBV7-2
CDR3 DNA: TGTGCCAGCTATTGGGACAGCGGGAACACTGAAGCTTTCTTT
CDR3 protein: CASYWDSGNTEAFF

clone size: .
D gene: TRBD1
J gene: TRBJ2-7
V gene: TRBV7-9
CDR3 DNA: TGTGCCAGCAGCTTAGGAGGGGGCGACGAGCAGTACTTC
CDR3 protein: CASSLGGGDEQYF

clone size: .
D gene: TRBD1
J gene: TRBJ2-5
V gene: TRBV28
CDR3 DNA: TGTGCCAGCGACCGTGGGGACAGAGCAGAGACCCAGTACTTC
CDR3 protein: CASDRGDRAETQYF

clone size: .
D gene: .
J gene: TRBJ2-1
V gene: TRBV29-1
CDR3 DNA: TGCAGCGTTCTATGGCAGAACCCTCGCGATGAGCAGTTCTTC
CDR3 protein: CSVLWQNPRDEQFF

clone size: .
D gene: .
J gene: TRBJ2-4
V gene: TRBV5-6
CDR3 DNA: TGTGCCAGCAGCACGATAGAGGTTTTGGACAAAAACATTCAGTACTTC
CDR3 protein: CASSTIEVLDKNIQYF

clone size: .
D gene: .
J gene: TRBJ2-3
V gene: TRBV7-2
CDR3 DNA: TGTGCCAGCAGCTTAGTAGCCCCTCGAGATAGCGGTAGCACAGATACGCAGTATTTT
CDR3 protein: CASSLVAPRDSGSTDTQYF

clone size: .
D gene: .
J gene: TRBJ2-2
V gene: TRBV4-2
CDR3 DNA: TGTGCCAGCAGCCCCTCCAATCGAGAATCTAACACCGGGGAGCTGTTTTTT
CDR3 protein: CASSPSNRESNTGELFF

clone size: few
D gene: .
J gene: TRBJ1-1
V gene: TRBV4-3
CDR3 DNA: TGCGCCAGCAGCCACGGATTTTCCAAGAGCACTGAAGCTTTCTTT
CDR3 protein: CASSHGFSKSTEAFF

clone size: once
D gene: .
J gene: TRBJ2-4
V gene: TRBV4-1
CDR3 DNA: TGCGCCAGCAGCCAGGGGGGCTGGATGATTGAGAACATTCAGTACTTC
CDR3 protein: CASSQGGWMIENIQYF

clone size: .
D gene: .
J gene: TRBJ1-1
V gene: TRBV20-1
CDR3 DNA: TGCAGTGCTGGTCGGGGTCGGGCTTTCTTT
CDR3 protein: CSAGRGRAFF

clone size: .
D gene: .
J gene: TRBJ2-7
V gene: TRBV5-5
CDR3 DNA: TGTGCCAGCAGCTTGGCCCAGACAGAAACCTACGAGCAGTACTTC
CDR3 protein: CASSLAQTETYEQYF

clone size: .
D gene: .
J gene: TRBJ2-3
V gene: TRBV7-9
CDR3 DNA: TGTGCCAGCAGCCTAGGATCCTCCACAGATACGCAGTATTTT
CDR3 protein: CASSLGSSTDTQYF

clone size: .
D gene: .
J gene: TRBJ1-2
V gene: TRBV4-3
CDR3 DNA: TGCGCCAGCAGCCCAGGGGACAACTATGGCTACACCTTC
CDR3 protein: CASSPGDNYGYTF

clone size: .
D gene: TRBD2
J gene: TRBJ2-2
V gene: TRBV2
CDR3 DNA: TGTGCCAGCAAATCCGGGACTAGCGGCTCTTACACCGGGGAGCTGTTTTTT
CDR3 protein: CASKSGTSGSYTGELFF

clone size: .
D gene: TRBD2
J gene: TRBJ2-7
V gene: TRBV7-2
CDR3 DNA: TGTGCCAGCAGCTTAAAGCCTAGCGGGAGAGGCGAGCAGTACTTC
CDR3 protein: CASSLKPSGRGEQYF